This T cell receptor (beta chain) was observed in a study of blood T cell repertoires in COVID-19. Clones were sequenced by immunoSEQ multiplex PCR, and TCRdb holds only the in-frame ones, with some missing. The data contain approximately 150,000 clones, approximately 90% of them singletons. The sequence derives from a woman between 45 and 60 years old with active or convalescent COVID-19. The sample taken for sequencing was peripheral blood.

The DNA of the CDR3 is TGTGCCAGCAGTTTCTATTTGGCAGGCAATGAGCAGTTCTTC. This codes for CASSFYLAGNEQFF. The chain couples TRBV6-2 or TRBV6-3 to TRBJ2-1; D uncertain. From germline, CDR1 is MNHEY and CDR2 SVGEGT. V was trimmed by 4 bases and J by 6 bases, leaving 13 bases between them. The CDR3 has 14 residues.